Following are 15 T cell receptor beta chains from one sample sequenced in a study of T cell responses to AZD1222 COVID-19 vaccine. Profiled with immunoSEQ multiplex PCR; TCRdb holds only in-frame clones, not every one. This table holds approximately 64,000 clones, less than 90% found once. The source material was peripheral blood, sampled on day 0 of AZD1222 vaccination. Every receptor here comes from an adult in good health.

The V call is TRBV6-2 or TRBV6-3, the J call TRBJ1-3, with D unresolved. The CDR3 is made up of 16 amino acids. V lost 0 bases to trimming and J lost 0 bases, with 9 bases between them. Germline CDR1 is MNHEY and CDR2 is SVGEGT. The CDR3 here is CASSYSRLISGNTIYF. Here the CDR3 DNA reads TGTGCCAGCAGTTACTCCCGACTCATCTCTGGAAACACCATATATTTT.

The CDR3 loop is CASSQDSGGVRWNQPQHF. The CDR3 nucleotides are TGTGCCAGCAGCCAAGATAGCGGAGGAGTTAGATGGAATCAGCCCCAGCATTTT. This chain uses TRBV3-1 (or the pseudogene TRBV3-2) with TRBJ1-5; D remains unclear. The CDR3 totals 18 residues. Trimming removed 0 bases at V and 4 bases at J, with 19 bases between. Germline V gives CDR1 LGHDT, CDR2 YNNKEL (reference sequence).

The rearrangement uses TRBV28 and TRBJ1-4, with 11 bases aligning to TRBD1. Germline V lookup: CDR1 MDHEN, CDR2 SYDVKM. The J segment lost 6 bases and the V segment lost 5 bases, leaving 2 bases of the junction unmatched. This CDR3 contains 14 residues. CDR3 in DNA: TGTGCCAGCAGTGGGACAGGGGGTTATGAAAAACTGTTTTTT. It codes for CASSGTGGYEKLFF.

This clone has a handful of counts. The chain recombines TRBV29-1 with TRBJ1-1, with TRBD1 identical over 9 bases. Per the germline V gene, CDR1 is SQVTM and CDR2 is ANQGSEA. This CDR3 contains 17 residues. J was trimmed by 3 bases and V by 1 base; bases with no gene match: 12. CDR3 DNA: TGCAGCGTTGAAGTCTGGACAGGGGCCTCGAGGGACACTGAAGCTTTCTTT. This encodes CSVEVWTGASRDTEAFF.

The chain has TRBV5-6 and TRBJ1-5, with D unclear. Trimming took 1 base from V and 1 from J, leaving 9 bases between them. Per the germline V gene, CDR1 is SGHDT and CDR2 is YYEEEE. This CDR3 spans 15 amino acids. The CDR3 loop is CASSLLGLSNQPQHF. The CDR3 region has the DNA TGTGCCAGCAGCTTGTTAGGTTTAAGCAATCAGCCCCAGCATTTT.

This chain joins TRBV19 and TRBJ2-5; no clear D gene. Trimming shortened V by 5 bases and J by 4 bases, and 14 bases separated the two germline ends. This CDR3 region has 14 residues. Germline V CDR1 and CDR2: LNHDA, SQIVND (reference sequence). CDR3 DNA sequence: TGTGCCAGTAGTCCTCGGGTCGACCCAGAGACCCAGTACTTC. It yields the protein CASSPRVDPETQYF. Based on the CDR3 plus reference TRBV19 and TRBJ2-5, the full variable domain is DGGITQSPKYLFRKEGQNVTLSCEQNLNHDAMYWYRQDPGQGLRLIYYSQIVNDFQKGDIAEGYSVSREKKESFPLTVTSAQKNPTAFYLCASSPRVDPETQYFGPGTRLLVL.

This rearrangement joins TRBV14 to TRBJ2-5, with 8 bases that match TRBD1. Germline values: CDR1 SGHDN, CDR2 FVKESK. V lost 1 base, J lost 2 bases, and 6 bases stayed unmatched. This CDR3 is built from 16 residues. CDR3 bases: TGTGCCAGCAGCCAAGGGGTAACAGGGGGGCAAGAGACCCAGTACTTC. Residues: CASSQGVTGGQETQYF.

This clone was counted a few times. The V and J genes are TRBV20-1 and TRBJ1-1; no reliable D call. Germline assignment: CDR1 DFQATT and CDR2 SNEGSKA (reference sequence). Trimming took off 6 bases at V and 8 bases at J, with 7 bases between the two ends. The CDR3 is 9 amino acids. CDR3 nucleotide sequence: TGCAGTGCCCAGGACGAAGCTTTCTTT. Protein: CSAQDEAFF.

This sequence joins TRBV23-1 and TRBJ2-2; D gene ambiguous. TRBV23-1 is marked as an open reading frame, function uncertain. Trimming left V 0 bases short and J 5 bases short, with 19 bases between. The CDR3 contains 18 residues. The CDR3, as DNA: TGCGCCAGCAGTCAATCCCCGGACCGAGGAACACGGACCGGGGAGCTGTTTTTT. Its translation is CASSQSPDRGTRTGELFF.

V gene TRBV19 combines with J gene TRBJ1-4; 11 bases align to TRBD1. Germline V gives CDR1 LNHDA, CDR2 SQIVND (reference sequence). This CDR3 is 16 amino acids long. V lost 4 bases to trimming and J lost 3 bases; unmatched junction nucleotides: 4. CDR3 sequence: CASSTGQGAPNEKLFF. The CDR3 DNA sequence: TGTGCCAGTAGTACCGGACAGGGGGCACCTAATGAAAAACTGTTTTTT.

This chain links TRBV3-1 (or the pseudogene TRBV3-2) with TRBJ1-2; 7 bases align to TRBD1. V lost 4 bases to trimming and J lost 8 bases; unmatched junction nucleotides: 7. Germline lookup yields CDR1 LGHDT and CDR2 YNNKEL (reference sequence). CDR3 size: 13 residues. The CDR3: CASSPTGFMGYTF. For the CDR3, the DNA is TGTGCCAGCAGCCCGACAGGGTTTATGGGCTACACCTTC.

This chain joins TRBV9 and TRBJ2-3, with 14 bases lining up with TRBD2. In germline, CDR1 is SGDLS, CDR2 YYNGEE. V lost 3 bases to trimming and J lost 1 base; unmatched junction nucleotides: 1. The CDR3 is 16 amino acids. CDR3 region: CASSATSGGGTDTQYF. The CDR3 DNA reads as TGTGCCAGCAGCGCGACTAGCGGGGGGGGCACAGATACGCAGTATTTT.

V and J are TRBV7-8 and TRBJ1-2, with 9 bases that match TRBD1. With V trimmed by 5 bases and J by 5 bases, 9 bases remained unmatched. From germline, CDR1 is SGHVS and CDR2 FQNEAQ. The CDR3 totals 15 residues. CDR3 loop: CASSTTGGASYGYTF. In nucleotides, the CDR3 is TGTGCCAGCAGCACGACAGGGGGGGCCTCTTATGGCTACACCTTC.

The rearrangement links TRBV20-1 to TRBJ1-1; D is unresolved. CDR1 DFQATT and CDR2 SNEGSKA come from the germline V gene (reference sequence). V lost 3 bases, J lost 6 bases, and 8 bases lay in between. The CDR3 covers 11 residues. Written as DNA, the CDR3 is TGCAGTGCTAGCGGGGATTCTGAAGCTTTCTTT. Protein: CSASGDSEAFF.

This clone came up many times. The CDR3 protein is CASSEVGGYSPLHF. The CDR3 DNA is TGTGCCAGCAGTGAAGTTGGGGGGTATTCACCCCTCCACTTT. V and J are TRBV6-1 and TRBJ1-6; a weak D match, TRBD1 (5 bases). Germline-derived CDR1 and CDR2 are MNHNS and SASEGT. There are 14 residues in the CDR3. V was cut by 1 base and J by 8 bases, with 9 bases left in between.